This T cell receptor (beta chain) is from a study of shared clonotypes between healthy human individuals. Study background: Donor ages ranged 18 to 49 years: a couple of women, three men. Findings and limits, study-wide: Despite large depth, sorted-subset datasets appeared incompletely sequenced.

Positively selected for CCR7, the CD45RO-negative cells used as naive CD8 cells excluded terminally differentiated effector memory CD45RA+ cells. Germline V lookup: CDR1 SGHAT, CDR2 FQDESV (reference sequence). The V end lost 2 bases, the J end lost 5 bases, and 19 bases lay between the germline ends. CDR3 length equals 16 residues. Authors' data handling: From ImmunoSEQ came sequences covering only the junction and carrying no quality scores, so filtering differed. Here immunoSEQ multiplex PCR was the method, and the copy in TCRdb shows in-frame clones only, minus some. V, J and clone size were drawn from that table, and D and trimming were deduced from the DNA. The repertoire holds 2 million or so clones, with roughly 95% as singletons. Remarks on this clone: Its antigen is unknown.

This TCR came from a man younger than 35 in good health. The chain combines TRBV11-1 with TRBJ2-7; either TRBD1 or TRBD2 may supply D (5 bases each). The specimen was naive CD8+ T cells sorted from blood. DNA for the CDR3: TGTGCCAGCAGCTTACCAAAAGAGAGGGGTATGCACGAGCAGTACTTC. Translation: CASSLPKERGMHEQYF. Full variable domain (rest looked up from reference TRBV11-1 and TRBJ2-7): EAEVAQSPRYKITEKSQAVAFWCDPISGHATLYWYRQILGQGPELLVQFQDESVVDDSQLPKDRFSAERLKGVDSTLKIQPAELGDSAMYLCASSLPKERGMHEQYFGPGTRLTVT.